This T cell receptor beta chain was sequenced in a study of OX40 agonist ivuxolimab in advanced cancers. The germline V and J ends were trimmed by 0 bases and 4 bases, with 10 bases remaining between them. CDR3 length equals 14 residues. Germline V gene lookup returns CDR1 SGHRS and CDR2 YFSETQ. With regard to this clone: Other nucleotide sequences from this sample produce the same CDR3.

Using immunoSEQ multiplex PCR, the repertoire was profiled, and TCRdb retains in-frame clones only, with some absent. The table shows about 67,000 clones, with 70% to 90% occurring only once. The sample consisted of CD4+ or CD8+ T cells sorted from blood, taken in a trial of the OX40 agonist ivuxolimab. This clonotype was sampled from an adult with an advanced solid tumor such as melanoma, head and neck, liver or kidney cancer. This chain joins TRBV5-1 and TRBJ1-1; D is possibly TRBD1 (5 bases). In nucleotides, the CDR3 is TGCGCCAGCAGCTTGGACCGGGGGGGCACTGAAGCTTTCTTT. As protein: CASSLDRGGTEAFF.